This T cell receptor beta chain was documented in a study of cytomegalovirus exposure and HLA in healthy donors. Across the study: When 350 to 400 donors were genotyped, roughly 80% of them were found to fall in the Caucasian-associated ancestry cluster.

Whole-study findings and limits: Most TCR sequences were rare, but some public TCRs occurred in many donors. The HLA-A and HLA-B alleles of most subjects were reportedly predicted accurately from TCR beta sequences. Indistinguishable V segments, including TRBV6-2 and TRBV6-3, were excluded.

V lost 0 bases to trimming and J lost 6 bases; unmatched junction nucleotides: 17. From germline, CDR1 is LNHNV and CDR2 YYDKDF (reference sequence). The CDR3 contains 19 residues. Concerning this clone itself: Its target is unknown.

The primer mix had 60 Vbeta and 13 Jbeta primers. This table comes from immunoSEQ multiplex PCR, and its TCRdb copy is limited to in-frame clones, with some not included. The data show around 98,000 clones, with around three quarters seen just once and 7% to 9% held by the top ten. The clonotype comes from a human donor in good health. The sequenced sample consisted of PBMCs. The V gene is TRBV15, the J gene TRBJ1-2; 9 bases agree with TRBD1. For the CDR3, the DNA is TGTGCCACCAGCAGAGACCTCGAAAGAATCAGACAGGGGGAAGATGGCTACACCTTC. This gives the protein CATSRDLERIRQGEDGYTF. Filled out from reference TRBV15 and TRBJ1-2, the complete variable domain reads DAMVIQNPRYQVTQFGKPVTLSCSQTLNHNVMYWYQQKSSQAPKLLFHYYDKDFNNEADTPDNFQSRRPNTSFCFLDIRSPGLGDTAMYLCATSRDLERIRQGEDGYTFGSGTRLTVV.